Detailed here is one TCR beta chain. The record originates from a study of blood T cell repertoires in COVID-19. Only in-frame clones appear in the TCRdb table, and some are missing; sequencing was by immunoSEQ multiplex PCR. The profile shows 85,000 to 100,000 clones, 88% of them singletons. The receptor was isolated from a man aged 45-65 years with COVID-19, enrolled during active disease. The sequenced material came from peripheral blood.

The CDR3 DNA is TGTGCCAGCAGCTTAGAGGTGGAGACCTATGGCTACACCTTC. It specifies CASSLEVETYGYTF. V and J are TRBV11-1 and TRBJ1-2; D gene uncertain. V lost 1 base to trimming and J lost 4 bases, with 10 bases between them. CDR1 and CDR2 (germline): SGHAT, FQDESV (reference sequence). The CDR3 totals 14 residues.